This TCR beta chain stems from a study of T cells in localized non-small cell lung cancer. Clones were read by immunoSEQ multiplex PCR, and TCRdb kept only the in-frame ones, dropping some. The sample comprises about 20,000 clones, 80% to 90% of which are singletons, and 9.5% to 15% rests with the top ten. Concerning this clone: Its antigen is not known.

Study-wide results and caveats: Among the tissues sampled, uninvolved adjacent lung had the highest T cell clonality, above tumor. It remains possible that heterogeneity exists, since only one tumor region was sequenced.

CDR3 size: 14 residues. V gave up 6 bases and J gave up 7 bases; unmatched junction bases: 8. Germline V CDR1 and CDR2: MNHEY, SVGAGI. Sequencing was performed on PBMCs, taken before any cancer treatment. This sequence was found in a man aged 35-69 years with stage II squamous cell lung carcinoma. The chain uses TRBV6-5 and TRBJ2-2; 7 nucleotides agree with TRBD1. In DNA form, the CDR3 reads TGTGCCAGCAGCCCGGACAGGAACTACGGGGAGCTGTTTTTT. This sequence encodes CASSPDRNYGELFF.